What follows are 21 T cell receptor beta chains derived from one specimen sequenced in a study of blood T cell repertoires in COVID-19. TCRdb's copy holds only in-frame clones and misses some; the assay was immunoSEQ multiplex PCR. The table records about 190,000 clones, around 79% of them present only once. Sequences were obtained from peripheral blood. The receptor set was obtained from a man aged 60 to 75 with active or convalescent COVID-19.

This clone was observed a single time. In the same sample, other DNA sequences code for this CDR3. This chain connects TRBV4-2 to TRBJ2-1, with D perhaps matching TRBD2 (6 bases). The CDR3 runs 12 residues. The V end was cut by 4 bases, the J end by 6 bases, with 7 bases between. Per the germline V gene, CDR1 is LGHNA and CDR2 is YNFKEQ. CDR3: CASSPGVNEQFF. CDR3 nucleotides: TGTGCCAGCAGCCCGGGGGTCAATGAGCAGTTCTTC.

The chain carries TRBV5-8 and TRBJ2-3; TRBD1 matches at 9 bases. The length of the CDR3 is 19 residues. J gave up 0 bases and V 3 bases, and 14 bases lay outside the gene matches. Germline-derived CDR1 and CDR2 are SGHTS and YDEGEE. Here the CDR3 DNA reads TGTGCCAGCAGCTCGTGGGGACAGGGTGAGGGGTCTAGCACAGATACGCAGTATTTT. As protein: CASSSWGQGEGSSTDTQYF.

The rearrangement joins TRBV7-9 to TRBJ2-7, with D tentatively TRBD1 (5 bases). The germline gives CDR1 SEHNR, CDR2 FQNEAQ (reference sequence). The CDR3 is made up of 12 amino acids. The V end was cut by 7 bases, the J end by 2 bases, with 9 bases between. In DNA, the CDR3 is TGTGCCAGCAAACAGGCGACCTACGAGCAGTACTTC. Translation gives CASKQATYEQYF.

The V and J genes are TRBV20-1 and TRBJ2-1; D is perhaps TRBD2 (5 bases). The CDR3 sequence is 11 residues long. Germline V gene sequence: CDR1 DFQATT, CDR2 SNEGSKA (reference sequence). Trimming took off 3 bases at V and 15 bases at J, with 15 bases between the two ends. DNA for the CDR3: TGCAGTGCTAGTTCCTCGAGGGCTACGTTCTTC. This translates into CSASSSRATFF.

The gene calls are TRBV30 and TRBJ1-1; no definite D call. CDR1 is GTSNPN, CDR2 SVGIG, per germline (reference sequence). Trimming removed 5 bases from V and 3 bases from J, with 16 bases in between. This CDR3 has 14 residues. The CDR3 sequence: CAWSKYGDYTEAFF. The CDR3 DNA reads as TGTGCCTGGTCCAAGTACGGGGATTACACTGAAGCTTTCTTT.

The CDR3 region is CASSDRTGRSGNTIYF. The DNA for the CDR3 is TGTGCCAGCTCGGACAGGACAGGCCGCTCTGGAAACACCATATATTTT. The chain couples TRBV18 to TRBJ1-3; 7 nucleotides agree with TRBD1. The CDR3 extends over 16 amino acids. After removal of 6 bases from V and 0 bases from J, the junction contained 8 bases not matched to a gene. The germline V gene encodes CDR1 KGHSH and CDR2 LQKENI.

The chain employs TRBV19 and TRBJ2-3; no clear D. The CDR3 contains 15 residues. Looked up from germline, CDR1 is LNHDA and CDR2 is SQIVND (reference sequence). Trimming took off 7 bases at V and 2 bases at J, with 16 bases between the two ends. The CDR3 reads CASMTQLGATDTQYF. CDR3 in DNA: TGTGCCAGTATGACCCAACTTGGAGCCACAGATACGCAGTATTTT.

This chain links TRBV19 with TRBJ1-5, with 11 bases matching TRBD1. Germline V gene lookup returns CDR1 LNHDA and CDR2 SQIVND (reference sequence). The CDR3 totals 17 residues. The junction had 9 bases not matched to a gene; V was cut back by 5 bases and J by 3 bases. The CDR3 reads CASSSLGTGGYNQPQHF. For the CDR3, the DNA is TGTGCCAGTAGTTCACTTGGGACAGGGGGTTACAATCAGCCCCAGCATTTT.

V and J are TRBV29-1 and TRBJ1-4, with D tentatively TRBD1 (5 bases). The CDR3 is 14 amino acids. Per the germline V gene, CDR1 is SQVTM and CDR2 is ANQGSEA. Deletions cut 6 bases from V and 0 bases from J, with 11 bases between. The DNA of the CDR3 is TGCAGCGTCTCGGACACTGCAACTAATGAAAAACTGTTTTTT. This codes for CSVSDTATNEKLFF. The variable domain in full, completed from reference TRBV29-1 and TRBJ1-4, reads SAVISQKPSRDICQRGTSLTIQCQVDSQVTMMFWYRQQPGQSLTLIATANQGSEATYESGFVIDKFPISRPNLTFSTLTVSNMSPEDSSIYLCSVSDTATNEKLFFGSGTQLSVL.

In this sample, this clone turned up once. This chain links TRBV19 with TRBJ2-7, with D perhaps TRBD2 (6 bases). The V end lost 3 bases, the J end lost 6 bases, and 12 bases lay between the germline ends. The CDR3 is 13 amino acids. CDR1 and CDR2 from the germline V gene are LNHDA and SQIVND (reference sequence). As DNA, the CDR3 is TGTGCCAGTAGTATTGCCCTGGGGGGCGAGCAGTACTTC. Translation: CASSIALGGEQYF.

The rearrangement links TRBV7-6 to TRBJ1-5; 10 bases align to TRBD1. Germline loops: CDR1 SGHVS, CDR2 FNYEAQ. V shed 2 bases and J 14 bases; nucleotides not matched to a gene: 6. The CDR3 consists of 13 residues. The CDR3 DNA reads TGTGCCAGCAGCTTAAAGACAGGGGGCGAGGAGCATTTT. This codes for CASSLKTGGEEHF.

The V gene is TRBV4-2, the J gene TRBJ2-5; 12 nucleotides line up with TRBD2. CDR1 is LGHNA, CDR2 YNFKEQ, per germline. Germline trimming cut 1 base from V and 3 bases from J; bases unmatched to any gene: 12. The CDR3 covers 19 residues. The CDR3 loop is CASSQVGTSGRTKEETQYF. DNA of the CDR3: TGTGCCAGCAGCCAAGTCGGAACTAGCGGGAGGACTAAGGAAGAGACCCAGTACTTC.

The chain uses TRBV11-2 and TRBJ2-2; 10 bases are shared with TRBD1. The CDR3 sequence is 15 residues long. The germline CDR1 and CDR2 sequences are SGHAT and FQNNGV. V shed 5 bases and J 6 bases; nucleotides not matched to a gene: 6. The CDR3 DNA is TGTGCCAGCAGCACCGGGACAGGGGAATCCGGGGAGCTGTTTTTT. It is translated as CASSTGTGESGELFF.

V is TRBV6-6 and J is TRBJ1-1; the match to TRBD1 covers 7 bases. The CDR3 is made up of 14 amino acids. V shed 7 bases and J 6 bases; nucleotides not matched to a gene: 11. CDR1 is MNHNY, CDR2 SVGAGI, per germline (reference sequence). The CDR3 DNA reads as TGTGCCAGCATCAATACAGGGGATAAAGCTGAAGCTTTCTTT. Its translation: CASINTGDKAEAFF.

This sequence joins TRBV9 and TRBJ1-3; weak D call: TRBD1 (6 bases). Trimming cost V 0 bases and J 0 bases, with 7 bases left between them. The CDR3 loop spans 15 amino acids. Germline V lookup: CDR1 SGDLS, CDR2 YYNGEE. In DNA, the CDR3 is TGTGCCAGCAGCGTAGAGGGGGACTCTGGAAACACCATATATTTT. Residues: CASSVEGDSGNTIYF.

This clone was seen a single time. This chain connects TRBV6-2 or TRBV6-3 to TRBJ2-2; D not resolved. V was cut by 0 bases and J by 2 bases, with 10 bases left in between. Germline V gene lookup returns CDR1 MNHEY and CDR2 SVGEGT. The CDR3 has 16 residues. CDR3 loop: CASSYSSTSNTGELFF. The CDR3 DNA is TGTGCCAGCAGTTACTCGTCGACAAGCAACACCGGGGAGCTGTTTTTT.

V and J are TRBV13 and TRBJ2-7, with D maybe TRBD1 (6 bases). The CDR3 spans 15 residues. CDR1 and CDR2 (germline): PRHDT, FYEKMQ (reference sequence). Trimming left V 2 bases short and J 3 bases short, with 14 bases between. The CDR3 reads CASSLRGSRGYEQYF. The CDR3 bases are TGTGCCAGCAGCTTAAGGGGGAGCCGAGGCTACGAGCAGTACTTC.

The rearrangement links TRBV19 to TRBJ1-6; possibly TRBD1 for D (6 bases). Trimming left V 3 bases short and J 5 bases short, with 14 bases between. This CDR3 region has 16 residues. Germline CDR1 reads LNHDA; CDR2 reads SQIVND (reference sequence). The DNA of the CDR3 is TGTGCCAGTAGTATCGGACAGCTGCCCAATAATTCACCCCTCCACTTT. Translating gives CASSIGQLPNNSPLHF. The full variable domain, its missing parts supplied by reference TRBV19 and TRBJ1-6, is DGGITQSPKYLFRKEGQNVTLSCEQNLNHDAMYWYRQDPGQGLRLIYYSQIVNDFQKGDIAEGYSVSREKKESFPLTVTSAQKNPTAFYLCASSIGQLPNNSPLHFGNGTRLTVT.

The rearrangement uses TRBV12-3 or TRBV12-4 and TRBJ2-2; D is uncertain. The CDR3 extends over 11 amino acids. The V end lost 7 bases, the J end lost 4 bases, and 4 bases lay between the germline ends. The chain's CDR3 is CASTGTGELFF. CDR3 sequence (DNA): TGTGCCAGCACAGGCACCGGGGAGCTGTTTTTT.

The chain links TRBV19 to TRBJ1-2; 7 bases align to TRBD1. Germline loops: CDR1 LNHDA, CDR2 SQIVND (reference sequence). The V gene end was trimmed by 7 bases and the J gene end by 8 bases; junction bases not matched to a gene: 10. The CDR3 is made up of 13 amino acids. The CDR3 DNA reads TGTGCCAGTACCCTACAGGGGCTTGACGGCTACACCTTC. Its translation is CASTLQGLDGYTF.

V usage is TRBV29-1 and J usage is TRBJ1-4, with 8 bases identical to TRBD1. V gave up 4 bases and J gave up 5 bases; unmatched junction bases: 6. The germline V gene has CDR1 SQVTM and CDR2 ANQGSEA. This CDR3 is built from 14 residues. The CDR3 DNA reads TGCAGCGTTGTGGGGACAGGCTCCAATGAAAAACTGTTTTTT. Translating gives CSVVGTGSNEKLFF. Looking up the rest from reference TRBV29-1 and TRBJ1-4 gives the full variable domain: SAVISQKPSRDICQRGTSLTIQCQVDSQVTMMFWYRQQPGQSLTLIATANQGSEATYESGFVIDKFPISRPNLTFSTLTVSNMSPEDSSIYLCSVVGTGSNEKLFFGSGTQLSVL.